The rows below give T cell receptor beta chains drawn from one sample of a study of shared clonotypes between healthy human individuals. Assay: immunoSEQ multiplex PCR; the TCRdb copy retains only in-frame clones and omits some. The table has about 320,000 clones, around 87% seen once. Sequenced sample: memory CD8+ T cells sorted from blood. These TCRs come from a young man in good health. CDR3s include the opening cysteine and the closing phenylalanine or tryptophan. D genes are given only for firm matches. Where a row states a size, it is once, few, many or the class of an expanded clone; other rows omit it.

j_call v_call cdr3_length d_call clone_size cdr3_aa cdr3_nt
TRBJ2-2 TRBV9 16 NA NA CASSAQLTGDMGELFF TGTGCCAGCAGCGCTCAACTGACAGGTGATATGGGGGAGCTGTTTTTT
TRBJ2-5 TRBV4-1 12 NA NA CASSQGWETQYF TGCGCCAGCAGCCAAGGGTGGGAGACCCAGTACTTC
TRBJ1-2 TRBV7-9 14 NA few CASSSGGTLYGYTF TGTGCCAGCAGCTCAGGCGGGACACTTTATGGCTACACCTTC
TRBJ2-3 TRBV13 16 NA many CASSPTHDGPTDTQYF TGTGCCAGCAGCCCGACCCACGACGGACCCACAGATACGCAGTATTTT
TRBJ2-2 TRBV9 18 TRBD2 once CASSPSPGREVNTGELFF TGTGCCAGCAGCCCCTCCCCAGGGAGGGAGGTGAACACCGGGGAGCTGTTTTTT
TRBJ2-2 TRBV9 15 TRBD1 NA CASSVGGQGLGELFF TGTGCCAGCAGCGTAGGGGGACAGGGACTCGGGGAGCTGTTTTTT
TRBJ2-7 TRBV2 15 NA NA CASSFTGTPSYEQYF TGTGCCAGCAGTTTTACAGGGACTCCGTCCTACGAGCAGTACTTC
TRBJ2-2 TRBV6-1 12 NA NA CASREGAGELFF TGTGCCAGCAGGGAAGGGGCAGGGGAGCTGTTTTTT
TRBJ2-3 TRBV5-4 14 NA NA CASSGWGGTDTQYF TGTGCCAGCAGCGGGTGGGGTGGCACAGATACGCAGTATTTT
TRBJ2-7 TRBV19 14 NA NA CASRPAGSSYEQYF TGTGCCAGTAGGCCGGCCGGGAGCTCCTACGAGCAGTACTTC
TRBJ2-7 TRBV6-1 14 TRBD1 NA CASSTSTGTYEQYF TGTGCCAGCAGCACATCGACAGGGACCTACGAGCAGTACTTC
TRBJ2-1 TRBV5-4 17 TRBD1 NA CASLNLPDRPEYNEQFF TGTGCCAGCCTAAACCTTCCGGACAGGCCAGAGTACAATGAGCAGTTCTTC
TRBJ1-2 TRBV27 15 TRBD1 NA CASSTRQGAQSGYTF TGTGCCAGCAGTACCCGGCAGGGGGCGCAGTCTGGCTACACCTTC
TRBJ1-1 TRBV6-5 13 NA once CASQGLWDTEAFF TGTGCCAGTCAGGGGCTTTGGGACACTGAAGCTTTCTTT
TRBJ2-3 TRBV5-4 17 TRBD2 NA CASSLAGTSGLADTQYF TGTGCCAGCAGCTTGGCAGGGACTAGCGGACTCGCAGATACGCAGTATTTT
TRBJ2-7 TRBV19 15 TRBD1 NA CASSTGQGALNEQYF TGTGCCAGTAGTACGGGACAGGGGGCGTTGAACGAGCAGTACTTC
TRBJ2-7 TRBV2 15 NA NA CASRIDGLSSYEQYF TGTGCCAGCAGGATTGACGGCCTGAGCTCCTACGAGCAGTACTTC
TRBJ2-1 TRBV5-1 12 NA NA CASSLGANEQFF TGCGCCAGCAGCTTGGGGGCGAATGAGCAGTTCTTC
TRBJ1-1 TRBV2 15 TRBD1 NA CASSHDRGSNTEAFF TGTGCCAGCAGCCACGACAGGGGGTCGAACACTGAAGCTTTCTTT
TRBJ2-1 TRBV21-1 14 NA NA CASSTRENNNEQFF TGTGCCAGCAGCACCAGAGAAAACAACAATGAGCAGTTCTTC
TRBJ2-7 TRBV7-2 14 TRBD2 NA CASSLGLAAQEQYF TGTGCCAGCAGCCTCGGACTAGCCGCCCAGGAGCAGTACTTC
TRBJ2-7 TRBV27 14 NA NA CASSLSGRTYEQYF TGTGCCAGCAGTTTATCGGGCAGGACCTACGAGCAGTACTTC
TRBJ2-7 TRBV18 14 TRBD2 NA CASSPNRGVYEQYF TGTGCCAGCTCACCGAACCGGGGGGTCTACGAGCAGTACTTC
TRBJ2-1 TRBV7-6 15 TRBD2 NA CASSFRLAGVDEQFF TGTGCCAGCAGCTTCCGGCTAGCGGGAGTCGATGAGCAGTTCTTC
TRBJ2-5 TRBV11-2 15 NA once CASSPRGGDWETQYF TGTGCCAGCAGCCCCCGCGGGGGCGATTGGGAGACCCAGTACTTC
TRBJ1-4 TRBV5-1 15 NA NA CASSLLGGANEKLFF TGCGCCAGCAGCTTGTTAGGAGGGGCGAATGAAAAACTGTTTTTT
TRBJ2-7 TRBV9 16 NA NA CASSSDDRGAPYEQYF TGTGCCAGCAGCTCTGATGATCGGGGGGCGCCGTACGAGCAGTACTTC
TRBJ1-2 TRBV2 15 NA NA CASSDQGSPGYGYTF TGTGCCAGCAGTGATCAGGGGTCCCCTGGGTATGGCTACACCTTC
TRBJ2-2 TRBV7-9 14 TRBD1 once CASSTGTGVGELFF TGTGCCAGCAGTACCGGGACAGGGGTCGGGGAGCTGTTTTTT
TRBJ2-3 TRBV6-6 13 NA NA CASSIGRADTQYF TGTGCCAGCAGTATAGGGCGGGCAGATACGCAGTATTTT
TRBJ2-7 TRBV7-9 16 TRBD2 NA CASSLDPGLVIGEQYF TGTGCCAGCAGCTTAGACCCGGGACTAGTTATCGGCGAGCAGTACTTC